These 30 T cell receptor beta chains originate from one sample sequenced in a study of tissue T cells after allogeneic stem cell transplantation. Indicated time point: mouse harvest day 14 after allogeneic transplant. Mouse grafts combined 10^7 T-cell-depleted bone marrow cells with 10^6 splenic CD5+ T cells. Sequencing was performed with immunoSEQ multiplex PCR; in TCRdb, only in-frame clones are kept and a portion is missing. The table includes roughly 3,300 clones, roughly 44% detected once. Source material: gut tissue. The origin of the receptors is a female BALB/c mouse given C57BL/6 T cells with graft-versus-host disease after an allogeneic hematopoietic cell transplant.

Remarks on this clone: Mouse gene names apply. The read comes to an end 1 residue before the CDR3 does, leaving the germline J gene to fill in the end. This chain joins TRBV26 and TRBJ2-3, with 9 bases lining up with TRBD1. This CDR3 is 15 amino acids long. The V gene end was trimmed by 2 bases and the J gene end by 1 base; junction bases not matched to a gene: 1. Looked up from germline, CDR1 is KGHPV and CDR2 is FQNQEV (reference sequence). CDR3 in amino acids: CASSLGDRGAETLYF. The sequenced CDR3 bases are TGTGCCAGCAGTCTGGGGGACAGGGGTGCAGAAACGCTGTAT.

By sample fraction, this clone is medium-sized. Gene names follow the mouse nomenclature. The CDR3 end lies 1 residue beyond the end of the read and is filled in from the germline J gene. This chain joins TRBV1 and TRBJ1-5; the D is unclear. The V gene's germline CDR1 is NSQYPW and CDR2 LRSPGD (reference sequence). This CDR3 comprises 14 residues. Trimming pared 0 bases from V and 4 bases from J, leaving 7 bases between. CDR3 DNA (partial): TGCACCTGCAGTGCAGATCGGCAAAACCAGGCTCCGCTT. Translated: CTCSADRQNQAPL. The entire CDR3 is CTCSADRQNQAPLF.

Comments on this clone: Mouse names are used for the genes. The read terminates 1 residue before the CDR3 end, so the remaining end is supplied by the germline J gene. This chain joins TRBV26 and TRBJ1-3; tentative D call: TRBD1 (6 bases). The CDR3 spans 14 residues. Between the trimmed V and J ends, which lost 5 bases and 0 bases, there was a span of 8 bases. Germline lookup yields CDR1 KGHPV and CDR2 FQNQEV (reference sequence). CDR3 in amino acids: CASSGTNSGNTLYF. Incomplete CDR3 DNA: TGTGCCAGCAGTGGGACAAATTCTGGAAATACGCTCTAT.

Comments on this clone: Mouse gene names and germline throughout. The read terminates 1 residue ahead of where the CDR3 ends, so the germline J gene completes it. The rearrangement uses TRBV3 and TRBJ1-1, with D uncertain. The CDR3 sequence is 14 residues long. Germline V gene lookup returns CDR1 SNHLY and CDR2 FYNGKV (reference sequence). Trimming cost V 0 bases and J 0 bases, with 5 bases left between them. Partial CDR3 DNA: TGTGCCAGCAGCTTAGCGCGGACAAACACAGAAGTCTTC. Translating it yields CASSLARTNTEVF. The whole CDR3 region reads CASSLARTNTEVFF.

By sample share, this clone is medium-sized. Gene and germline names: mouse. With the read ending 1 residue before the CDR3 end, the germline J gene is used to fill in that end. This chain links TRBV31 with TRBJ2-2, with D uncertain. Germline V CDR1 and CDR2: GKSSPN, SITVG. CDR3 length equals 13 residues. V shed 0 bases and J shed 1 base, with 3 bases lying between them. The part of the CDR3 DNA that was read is TGTGCCTGGAGTCTAGAAAACACCGGGCAGCTCTAC. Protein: CAWSLENTGQLY. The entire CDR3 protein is CAWSLENTGQLYF. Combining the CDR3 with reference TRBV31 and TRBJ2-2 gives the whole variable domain AQTIHQWPVAEIKAVGSPLSLGCTIKGKSSPNLYWYWQATGGTLQQLFYSITVGQVESVVQLNLSASRPKDDQFILSTEKLLLSHSGFYLCAWSLENTGQLYFGEGSKLTVL.

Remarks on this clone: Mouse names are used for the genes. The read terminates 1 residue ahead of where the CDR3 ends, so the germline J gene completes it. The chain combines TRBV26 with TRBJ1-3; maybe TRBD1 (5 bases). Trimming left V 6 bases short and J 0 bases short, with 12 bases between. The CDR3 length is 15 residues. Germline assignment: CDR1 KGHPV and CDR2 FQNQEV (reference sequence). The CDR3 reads CASSRQTSSGNTLYF. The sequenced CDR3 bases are TGTGCCAGCAGCAGACAGACCTCTTCTGGAAATACGCTCTAT.

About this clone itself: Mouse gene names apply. CDR3 residues: CASSLRDSQAPLF. The CDR3 DNA, read in part, is TGTGCCAGCTCTCTCAGGGACAGCCAGGCTCCGCTT. The genes are TRBV12-2 and TRBJ1-5; 7 bases are shared with TRBD1. The DNA ends 1 residue before the CDR3 does, and the rest of the CDR3 is filled in from the germline J gene. With 0 bases clipped from V and 6 bases from J, the junction kept 1 base outside the gene matches. The germline V gene encodes CDR1 SGHLS and CDR2 HYDKME. The CDR3 covers 13 residues.

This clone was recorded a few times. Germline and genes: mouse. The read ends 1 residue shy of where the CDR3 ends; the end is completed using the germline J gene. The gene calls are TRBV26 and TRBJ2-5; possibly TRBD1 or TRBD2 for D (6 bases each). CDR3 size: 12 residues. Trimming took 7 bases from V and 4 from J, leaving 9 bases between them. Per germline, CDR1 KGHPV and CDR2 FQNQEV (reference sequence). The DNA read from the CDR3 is TGTGCCAGCACTAGGGGGGAAGACACCCAGTAC. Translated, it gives CASTRGEDTQY. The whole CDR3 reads CASTRGEDTQYF.

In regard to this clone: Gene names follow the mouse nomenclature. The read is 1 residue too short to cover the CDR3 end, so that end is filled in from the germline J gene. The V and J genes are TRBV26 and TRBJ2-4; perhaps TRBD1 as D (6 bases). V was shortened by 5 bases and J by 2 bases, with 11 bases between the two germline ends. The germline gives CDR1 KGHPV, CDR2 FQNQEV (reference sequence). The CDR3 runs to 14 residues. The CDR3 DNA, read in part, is TGTGCCAGCAGTACCGGGACATTTCAAAACACCTTGTAC. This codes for CASSTGTFQNTLY. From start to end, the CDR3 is CASSTGTFQNTLYF.

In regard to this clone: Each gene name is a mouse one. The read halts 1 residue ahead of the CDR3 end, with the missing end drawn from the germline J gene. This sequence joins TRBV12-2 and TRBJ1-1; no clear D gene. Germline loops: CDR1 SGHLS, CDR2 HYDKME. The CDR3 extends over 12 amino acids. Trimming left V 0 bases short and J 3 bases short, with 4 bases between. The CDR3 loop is CASSLEHTEVFF. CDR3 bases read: TGTGCCAGCTCTCTCGAACACACAGAAGTCTTC.

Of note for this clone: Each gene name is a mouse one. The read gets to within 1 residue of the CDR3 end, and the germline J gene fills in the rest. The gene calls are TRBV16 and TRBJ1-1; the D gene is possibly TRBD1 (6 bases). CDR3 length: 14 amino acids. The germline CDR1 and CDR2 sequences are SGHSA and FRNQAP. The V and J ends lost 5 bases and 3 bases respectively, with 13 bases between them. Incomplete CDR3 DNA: TGTGCAAGCAGCCCCCGGGGGGCGGACACAGAAGTCTTC. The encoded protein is CASSPRGADTEVF. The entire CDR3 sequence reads CASSPRGADTEVFF.

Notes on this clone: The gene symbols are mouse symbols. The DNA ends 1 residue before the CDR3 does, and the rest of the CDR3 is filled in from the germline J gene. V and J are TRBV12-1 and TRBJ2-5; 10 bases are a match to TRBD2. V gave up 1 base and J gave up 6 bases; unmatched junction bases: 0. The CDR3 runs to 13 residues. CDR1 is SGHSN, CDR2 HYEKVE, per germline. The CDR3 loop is CASSLGLGDTQYF. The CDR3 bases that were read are TGTGCCAGCTCTCTGGGACTGGGGGACACCCAGTAC.

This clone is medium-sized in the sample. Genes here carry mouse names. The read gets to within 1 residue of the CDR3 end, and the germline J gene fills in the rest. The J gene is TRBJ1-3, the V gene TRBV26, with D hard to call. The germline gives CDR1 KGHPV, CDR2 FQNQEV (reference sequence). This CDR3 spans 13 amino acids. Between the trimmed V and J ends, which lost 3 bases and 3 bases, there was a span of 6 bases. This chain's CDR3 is CASSLGDGNTLYF. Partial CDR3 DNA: TGTGCCAGCAGTCTTGGGGATGGAAATACGCTCTAT.

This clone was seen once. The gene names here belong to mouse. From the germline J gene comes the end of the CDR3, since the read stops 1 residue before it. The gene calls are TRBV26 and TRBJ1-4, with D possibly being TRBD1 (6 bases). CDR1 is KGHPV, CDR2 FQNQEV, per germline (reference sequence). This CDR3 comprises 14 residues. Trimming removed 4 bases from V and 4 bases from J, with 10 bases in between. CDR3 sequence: CASSPGQRNERLFF. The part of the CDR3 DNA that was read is TGTGCCAGCAGTCCCGGACAGCGCAACGAAAGATTATTT.

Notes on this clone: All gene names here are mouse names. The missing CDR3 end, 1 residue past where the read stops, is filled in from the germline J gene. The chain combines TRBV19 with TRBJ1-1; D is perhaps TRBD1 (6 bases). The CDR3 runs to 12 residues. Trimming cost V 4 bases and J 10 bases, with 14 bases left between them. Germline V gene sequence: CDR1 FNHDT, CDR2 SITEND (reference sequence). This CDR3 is CASSPRGRGVFF. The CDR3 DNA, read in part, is TGTGCCAGCAGTCCTCGGGGGCGCGGAGTCTTC.

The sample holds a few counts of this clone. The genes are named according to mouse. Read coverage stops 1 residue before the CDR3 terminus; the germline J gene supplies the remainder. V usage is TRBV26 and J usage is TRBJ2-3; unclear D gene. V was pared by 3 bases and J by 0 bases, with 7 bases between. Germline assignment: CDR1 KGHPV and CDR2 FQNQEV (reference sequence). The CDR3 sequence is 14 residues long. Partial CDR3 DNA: TGTGCCAGCAGTCTTGGGTTTAGTGCAGAAACGCTGTAT. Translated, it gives CASSLGFSAETLY. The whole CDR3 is CASSLGFSAETLYF.

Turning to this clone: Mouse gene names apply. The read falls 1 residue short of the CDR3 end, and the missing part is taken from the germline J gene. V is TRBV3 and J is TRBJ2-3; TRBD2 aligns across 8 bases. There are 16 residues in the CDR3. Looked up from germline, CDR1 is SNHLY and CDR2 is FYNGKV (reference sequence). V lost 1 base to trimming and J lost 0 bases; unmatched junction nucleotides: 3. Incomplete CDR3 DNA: TGTGCCAGCAGCTTAGTGGGGGGGGCTAGTGCAGAAACGCTGTAT. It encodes CASSLVGGASAETLY. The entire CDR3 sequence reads CASSLVGGASAETLYF.

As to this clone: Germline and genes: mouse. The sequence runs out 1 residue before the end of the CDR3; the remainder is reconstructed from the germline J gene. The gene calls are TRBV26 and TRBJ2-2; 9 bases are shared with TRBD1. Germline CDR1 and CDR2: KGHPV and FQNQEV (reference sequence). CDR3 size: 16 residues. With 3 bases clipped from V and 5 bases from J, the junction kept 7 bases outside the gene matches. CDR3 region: CASSLPGQGGTGQLYF. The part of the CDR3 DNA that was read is TGTGCCAGCAGTCTTCCGGGACAGGGTGGGACCGGGCAGCTCTAC.

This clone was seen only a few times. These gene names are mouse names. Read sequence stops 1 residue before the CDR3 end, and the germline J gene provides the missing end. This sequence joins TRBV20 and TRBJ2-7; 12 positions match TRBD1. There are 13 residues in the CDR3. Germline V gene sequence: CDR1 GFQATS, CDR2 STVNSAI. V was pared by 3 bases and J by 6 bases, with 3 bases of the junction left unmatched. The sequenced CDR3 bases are TGTGGTGCTAGTCGGGACAGGGGGCTTGAACAGTAC. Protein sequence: CGASRDRGLEQY. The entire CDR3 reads CGASRDRGLEQYF.

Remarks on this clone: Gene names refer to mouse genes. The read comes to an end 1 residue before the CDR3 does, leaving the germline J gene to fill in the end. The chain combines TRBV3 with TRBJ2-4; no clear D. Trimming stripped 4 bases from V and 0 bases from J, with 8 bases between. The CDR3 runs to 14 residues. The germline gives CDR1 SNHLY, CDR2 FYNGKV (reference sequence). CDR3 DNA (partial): TGTGCCAGCAGCTCCCCCCTGAGTCAAAACACCTTGTAC. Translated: CASSSPLSQNTLY. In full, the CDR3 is CASSSPLSQNTLYF.

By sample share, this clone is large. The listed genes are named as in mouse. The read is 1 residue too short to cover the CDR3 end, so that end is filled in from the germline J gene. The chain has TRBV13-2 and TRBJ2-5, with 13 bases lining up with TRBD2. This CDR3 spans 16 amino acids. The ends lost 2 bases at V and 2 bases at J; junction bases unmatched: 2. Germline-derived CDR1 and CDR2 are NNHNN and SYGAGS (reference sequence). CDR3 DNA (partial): TGTGCCAGCGGTGAGGGACTGGGGGGGTTCCAAGACACCCAGTAC. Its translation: CASGEGLGGFQDTQY. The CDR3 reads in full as CASGEGLGGFQDTQYF.

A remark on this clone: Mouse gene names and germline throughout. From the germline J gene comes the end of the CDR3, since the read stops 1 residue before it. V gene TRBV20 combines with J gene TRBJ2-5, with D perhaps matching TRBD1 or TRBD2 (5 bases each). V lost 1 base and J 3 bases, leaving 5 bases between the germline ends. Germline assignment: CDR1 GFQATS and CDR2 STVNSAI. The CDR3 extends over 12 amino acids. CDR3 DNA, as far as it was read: TGTGGTGCTAGGGGGGGGCAAGACACCCAGTAC. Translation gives CGARGGQDTQY. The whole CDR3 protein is CGARGGQDTQYF.

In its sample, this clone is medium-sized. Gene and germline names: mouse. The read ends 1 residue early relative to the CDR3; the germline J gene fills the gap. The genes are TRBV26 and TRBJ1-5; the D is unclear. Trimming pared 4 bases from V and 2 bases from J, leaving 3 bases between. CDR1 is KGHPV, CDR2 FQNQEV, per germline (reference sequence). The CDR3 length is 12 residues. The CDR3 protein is CASSRDNQAPLF. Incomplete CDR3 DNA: TGTGCCAGCAGTCGGGACAACCAGGCTCCGCTT.

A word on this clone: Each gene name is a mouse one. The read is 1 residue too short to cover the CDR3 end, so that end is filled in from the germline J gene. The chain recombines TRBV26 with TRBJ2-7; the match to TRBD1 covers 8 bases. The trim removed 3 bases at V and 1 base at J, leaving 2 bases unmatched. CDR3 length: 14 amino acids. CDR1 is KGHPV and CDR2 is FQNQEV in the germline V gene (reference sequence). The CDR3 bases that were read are TGTGCCAGCAGTCTCCAGGGGGCGTCCTATGAACAGTAC. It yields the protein CASSLQGASYEQY. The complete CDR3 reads CASSLQGASYEQYF.

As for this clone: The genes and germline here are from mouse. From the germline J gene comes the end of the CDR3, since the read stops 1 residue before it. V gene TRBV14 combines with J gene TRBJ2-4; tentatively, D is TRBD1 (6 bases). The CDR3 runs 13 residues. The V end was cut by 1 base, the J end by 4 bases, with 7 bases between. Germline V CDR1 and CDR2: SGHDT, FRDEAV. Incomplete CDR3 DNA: TGTGCCAGCAGTTTCAGGACAGAAAACACCTTGTAC. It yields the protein CASSFRTENTLY. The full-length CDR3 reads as CASSFRTENTLYF.

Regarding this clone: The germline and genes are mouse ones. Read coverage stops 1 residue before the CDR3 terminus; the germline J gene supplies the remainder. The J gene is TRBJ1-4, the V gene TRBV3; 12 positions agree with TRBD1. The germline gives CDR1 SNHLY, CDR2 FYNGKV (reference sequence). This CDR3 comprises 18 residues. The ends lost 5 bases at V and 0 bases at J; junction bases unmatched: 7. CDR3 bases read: TGTGCCAGCAGCGGGGACAGGGGGCTTGGGATTTCCAACGAAAGATTATTT. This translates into CASSGDRGLGISNERLF. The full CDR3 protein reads CASSGDRGLGISNERLFF. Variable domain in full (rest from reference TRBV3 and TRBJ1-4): GPKVLQIPSHQIIDMGQMVTLNCDPVSNHLYFYWYKQILGQQMEFLVNFYNGKVMEKSKLFKDQFSVERPDGSYFTLKIQPTALEDSAVYFCASSGDRGLGISNERLFFGHGTKLSVL.

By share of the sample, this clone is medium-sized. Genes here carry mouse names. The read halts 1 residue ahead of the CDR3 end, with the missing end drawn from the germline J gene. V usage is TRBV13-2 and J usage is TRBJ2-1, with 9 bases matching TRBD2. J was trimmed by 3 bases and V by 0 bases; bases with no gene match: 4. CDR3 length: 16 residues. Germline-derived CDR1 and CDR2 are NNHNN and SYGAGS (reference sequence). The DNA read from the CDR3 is TGTGCCAGCGGTGATGGGTGGGGGGGCGCCTATGCTGAGCAGTTC. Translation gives CASGDGWGGAYAEQF. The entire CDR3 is CASGDGWGGAYAEQFF.

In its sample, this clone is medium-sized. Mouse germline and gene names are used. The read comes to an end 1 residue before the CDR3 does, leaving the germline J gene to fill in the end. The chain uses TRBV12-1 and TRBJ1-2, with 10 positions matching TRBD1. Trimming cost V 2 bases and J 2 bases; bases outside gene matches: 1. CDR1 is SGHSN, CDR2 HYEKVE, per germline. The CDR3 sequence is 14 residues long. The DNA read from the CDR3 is TGTGCCAGCTCTCCGGGACAGGGGAACTCCGACTACACC. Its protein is CASSPGQGNSDYT. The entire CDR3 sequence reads CASSPGQGNSDYTF.

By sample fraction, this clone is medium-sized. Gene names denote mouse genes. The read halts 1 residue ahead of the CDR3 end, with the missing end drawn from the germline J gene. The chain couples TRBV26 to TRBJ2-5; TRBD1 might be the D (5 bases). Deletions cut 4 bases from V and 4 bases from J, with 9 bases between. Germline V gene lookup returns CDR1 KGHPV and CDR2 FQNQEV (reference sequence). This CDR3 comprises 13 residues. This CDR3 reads CASSPLREDTQYF. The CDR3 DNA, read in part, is TGTGCCAGCAGTCCTCTCAGGGAAGACACCCAGTAC.

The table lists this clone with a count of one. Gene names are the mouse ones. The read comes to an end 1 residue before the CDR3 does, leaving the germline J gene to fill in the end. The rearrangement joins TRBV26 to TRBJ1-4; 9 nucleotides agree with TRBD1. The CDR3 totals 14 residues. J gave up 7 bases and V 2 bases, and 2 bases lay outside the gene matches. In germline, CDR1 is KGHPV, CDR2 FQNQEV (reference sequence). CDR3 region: CASSLGQGSERLFF. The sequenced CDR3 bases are TGTGCCAGCAGTCTGGGACAGGGGTCCGAAAGATTATTT.